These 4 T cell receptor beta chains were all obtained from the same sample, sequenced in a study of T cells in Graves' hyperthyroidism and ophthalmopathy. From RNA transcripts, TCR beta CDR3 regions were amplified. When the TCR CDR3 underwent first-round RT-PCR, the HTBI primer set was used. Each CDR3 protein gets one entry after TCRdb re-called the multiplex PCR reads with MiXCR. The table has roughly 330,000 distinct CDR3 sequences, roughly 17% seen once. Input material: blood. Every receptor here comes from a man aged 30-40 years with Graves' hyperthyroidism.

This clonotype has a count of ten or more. This CDR3 is CASSEGQGYTEAFF. The CDR3 coding sequence is TGTGCCAGCTCAGAGGGACAGGGTTACACTGAAGCTTTCTTT. The V and J genes are TRBV18 and TRBJ1-1, with TRBD1 matching 9 bases. The V gene end was trimmed by 5 bases and the J gene end by 3 bases; junction bases not matched to a gene: 4. The CDR3 is made up of 14 amino acids. Germline-derived CDR1 and CDR2 are KGHSH and LQKENI.

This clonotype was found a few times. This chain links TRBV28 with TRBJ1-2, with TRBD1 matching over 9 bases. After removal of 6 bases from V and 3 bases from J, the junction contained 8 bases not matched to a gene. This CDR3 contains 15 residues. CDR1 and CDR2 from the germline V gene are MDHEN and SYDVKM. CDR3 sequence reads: CASSPDRGIHYGYTF. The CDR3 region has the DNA TGTGCCAGCAGCCCGGACAGGGGAATTCACTATGGCTACACCTTC.

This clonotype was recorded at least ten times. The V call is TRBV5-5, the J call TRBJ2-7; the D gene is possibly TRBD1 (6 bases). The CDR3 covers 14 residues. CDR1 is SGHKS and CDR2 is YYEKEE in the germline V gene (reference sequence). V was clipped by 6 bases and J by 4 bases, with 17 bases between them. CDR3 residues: CASKIDRIEYEQYF. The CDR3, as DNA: TGTGCCAGCAAGATCGACAGGATAGAATACGAGCAGTACTTC.

CDR3 DNA: TGCAGTGCTAGAGATGTATTGAGGCTAGCGGGAGGGGATACGCAGTATTTT. Its protein is CSARDVLRLAGGDTQYF. This chain connects TRBV20-1 to TRBJ2-3; 12 bases line up with TRBD2. The length of the CDR3 is 17 residues. The trim removed 0 bases at V and 6 bases at J, leaving 10 bases unmatched. Germline loops: CDR1 DFQATT, CDR2 SNEGSKA (reference sequence).